The 30 T cell receptor beta chains below all came from one sample that was sequenced in a study of blood T cell repertoires in COVID-19. TCRdb's copy holds only in-frame clones and misses some; the assay was immunoSEQ multiplex PCR. This table holds about 69,000 clones, approximately 75% found once. Sample: peripheral blood. The receptors here all came from a human donor in a cohort sampled during active COVID-19.

The rearrangement joins TRBV19 to TRBJ1-1, with TRBD1 matching over 7 bases. Germline V gives CDR1 LNHDA, CDR2 SQIVND (reference sequence). After removal of 9 bases from V and 1 base from J, the junction contained 5 bases not matched to a gene. The CDR3 consists of 13 residues. Here the CDR3 DNA reads TGTGCCAGCCAAGGACAGGCGAACACTGAAGCTTTCTTT. This sequence encodes CASQGQANTEAFF.

This sequence joins TRBV30 and TRBJ1-3, with D uncertain. The V end lost 3 bases, the J end lost 3 bases, and 15 bases lay between the germline ends. The CDR3 covers 15 residues. Germline loops: CDR1 GTSNPN, CDR2 SVGIG (reference sequence). CDR3 in DNA: TGTGCCTGGAGCATCGTTTCGGGGTTTGGAAACACCATATATTTT. It translates to CAWSIVSGFGNTIYF. Full variable domain (missing parts from reference TRBV30 and TRBJ1-3): SQTIHQWPATLVQPVGSPLSLECTVEGTSNPNLYWYRQAAGRGLQLLFYSVGIGQISSEVPQNLSASRPQDRQFILSSKKLLLSDSGFYLCAWSIVSGFGNTIYFGEGSWLTVV.

This clone was picked up one time. The chain carries TRBV4-1 and TRBJ1-5; a weak D match, TRBD1 (6 bases). CDR1 is MGHRA and CDR2 is YSYEKL in the germline V gene. V was pared by 0 bases and J by 3 bases, with 12 bases between. There are 16 residues in the CDR3. The CDR3 bases are TGCGCCAGCAGCCAAGACTTGACAGGACCCAATCAGCCCCAGCATTTT. Translating it yields CASSQDLTGPNQPQHF.

J is TRBJ2-7 and V is TRBV19, with 7 bases matching TRBD2. V shed 5 bases, J shed 4 bases, and the junction held 8 bases outside the gene matches. Looked up from germline, CDR1 is LNHDA and CDR2 is SQIVND (reference sequence). This CDR3 spans 14 amino acids. CDR3 residues: CASSWRGSNYEQYF. As DNA, the CDR3 is TGTGCCAGTAGTTGGCGCGGGAGTAATTACGAGCAGTACTTC.

The chain uses TRBV7-5 and TRBJ2-5; TRBD1 is the table's D call, not checked against the DNA. TRBV7-5 is shown as a pseudogene. CDR3 size: 16 residues. The CDR3 loop is CVRSPRDRGNQETQYF. CDR3 sequence (DNA): TGTGTCAGAAGCCCGCGGGACAGGGGGAACCAAGAGACCCAGTACTTC.

V usage is TRBV18 and J usage is TRBJ2-7, with TRBD1 matching over 12 bases. Unmatched junction bases numbered 11, after V lost 4 bases and J lost 10 bases. Looked up from germline, CDR1 is KGHSH and CDR2 is LQKENI. There are 15 residues in the CDR3. The CDR3 loop reads CASSLGGDRGPQQYF. Here the CDR3 DNA reads TGTGCCAGCTCACTCGGGGGGGACAGGGGGCCTCAACAGTACTTC.

The chain's CDR3 is CASSPSGTGELFF. The CDR3 DNA reads as TGTGCCAGCAGCCCTAGCGGCACCGGGGAGCTGTTTTTT. The rearrangement joins TRBV3-1 (or the pseudogene TRBV3-2) to TRBJ2-2, with 7 nucleotides matching TRBD2. V shed 4 bases, J shed 4 bases, and the junction held 0 bases outside the gene matches. There are 13 residues in the CDR3. Germline values: CDR1 LGHDT, CDR2 YNNKEL (reference sequence).

The chain recombines TRBV5-1 with TRBJ2-7; D may be TRBD2 (6 bases). This CDR3 is 16 amino acids long. V lost 3 bases, J lost 2 bases, and 18 bases lay in between. Per germline, CDR1 SGHRS and CDR2 YFSETQ. CDR3 DNA sequence: TGCGCCAGCAGCTCCTTGTCAGCGGGCACCACCTACGAGCAGTACTTC. Translating it yields CASSSLSAGTTYEQYF.

This clone was observed a single time. The genes are TRBV5-6 and TRBJ2-3; tentatively, D is TRBD2 (6 bases). The CDR3 has 16 residues. CDR1 SGHDT and CDR2 YYEEEE come from the germline V gene. Trimming pared 4 bases from V and 2 bases from J, leaving 17 bases between. The CDR3 here is CASSHPGSGFTDTQYF. Written as DNA, the CDR3 is TGTGCCAGCAGCCACCCTGGGAGCGGGTTCACAGATACGCAGTATTTT.

The J gene is TRBJ2-7, the V gene TRBV6-6, with D perhaps TRBD1 (6 bases). The CDR3 is 14 amino acids. Deletions cut 7 bases from V and 2 bases from J, with 15 bases between. Germline CDR1 reads MNHNY; CDR2 reads SVGAGI (reference sequence). In DNA form, the CDR3 reads TGTGCCAGCATAAAAGGGGGACCAGCCTACGAGCAGTACTTC. Translated, it gives CASIKGGPAYEQYF.

V and J are TRBV7-8 and TRBJ2-2; 11 nucleotides align to TRBD2. V shed 8 bases and J 7 bases; nucleotides not matched to a gene: 9. The V gene's germline CDR1 is SGHVS and CDR2 FQNEAQ. CDR3 size: 15 residues. CDR3 DNA sequence: TGTGCCAGCCGTACTAGCGGGAGTTCCGGCGGGGAGCTGTTTTTT. This translates into CASRTSGSSGGELFF. Full variable domain (missing parts from reference TRBV7-8 and TRBJ2-2): GAGVSQSPRYKVAKRGQDVALRCDPISGHVSLFWYQQALGQGPEFLTYFQNEAQLDKSGLPSDRFFAERPEGSVSTLKIQRTQQEDSAVYLCASRTSGSSGGELFFGEGSRLTVL.

V usage is TRBV5-4 and J usage is TRBJ2-7, with D unresolved. The germline V gene has CDR1 SGHNT and CDR2 YYREEE (reference sequence). The CDR3 covers 13 residues. The V end was cut by 0 bases, the J end by 1 base, with 5 bases between. The CDR3 coding sequence is TGTGCCAGCAGCTTGGTCTCGTCCTACGAGCAGTACTTC. Its translation is CASSLVSSYEQYF.

This clone was counted only a few times. The chain employs TRBV7-9 and TRBJ2-3, with TRBD2 matching 12 bases. Germline V gene data show CDR1 as SEHNR and CDR2 as FQNEAQ (reference sequence). Trimming removed 7 bases from V and 0 bases from J; junction bases left unmatched: 2. The CDR3 loop spans 15 amino acids. This CDR3 is CASTGTSGSTDTQYF. The CDR3 DNA is TGTGCCAGCACCGGGACTAGCGGGAGCACAGATACGCAGTATTTT.

This clone has more than one count but fewer than ten. The V and J genes are TRBV6-5 and TRBJ2-7; D is perhaps TRBD1 (6 bases). The CDR3 covers 14 residues. V lost 0 bases to trimming and J lost 5 bases, with 11 bases between them. Germline values: CDR1 MNHEY, CDR2 SVGAGI. The CDR3 region has the DNA TGTGCCAGCAGTTACTCGGGACATCACCACGAGCAGTACTTC. As protein: CASSYSGHHHEQYF.

The chain carries TRBV2 and TRBJ1-4; possibly TRBD1 for D (5 bases). Germline-derived CDR1 and CDR2 are SNHLY and FYNNEI. The V end was cut by 8 bases, the J end by 4 bases, with 11 bases between. This CDR3 contains 13 residues. The CDR3 reads CASGDSYNEKLFF. The DNA for the CDR3 is TGTGCCAGCGGCGACAGCTATAATGAAAAACTGTTTTTT.

The chain uses TRBV28 and TRBJ2-7; TRBD1 matches 8 bases. The CDR3 totals 17 residues. Germline assignment: CDR1 MDHEN and CDR2 SYDVKM. Trimming removed 6 bases from V and 5 bases from J; junction bases left unmatched: 18. Here the CDR3 reads CASSPPNFGQGGHEQYF. The DNA for the CDR3 is TGTGCCAGCAGCCCACCGAACTTCGGACAGGGCGGCCACGAGCAGTACTTC.

In DNA, the CDR3 is TGTGCCAGTAGTTCCGCCCACAGAACTAGCAATCAGCCCCAGCATTTT. This codes for CASSSAHRTSNQPQHF. The gene calls are TRBV19 and TRBJ1-5; D not resolved. The CDR3 has 16 residues. Germline CDR1 is LNHDA and CDR2 is SQIVND (reference sequence). The V gene lost 5 bases and the J gene lost 0 bases, with 14 bases spanning the gap.

The chain joins TRBV10-3 to TRBJ1-5; D is perhaps TRBD1 (5 bases). V was clipped by 0 bases and J by 4 bases, with 13 bases between them. Germline CDR1 and CDR2: ENHRY and SYGVKD. The CDR3 has 16 amino acids. The DNA for the CDR3 is TGTGCCATCAGTGAGTCGACTCGGGCAGGGAATCAGCCCCAGCATTTT. Translated, it gives CAISESTRAGNQPQHF.

A single count supports this clone. The chain recombines TRBV18 with TRBJ2-1, with 11 nucleotides matching TRBD2. The CDR3 is 16 amino acids. V shed 3 bases, J shed 7 bases, and the junction held 8 bases outside the gene matches. CDR1 is KGHSH, CDR2 LQKENI, per germline. In nucleotides, the CDR3 is TGTGCCAGCTCACCGGGTAGCGGGGGGGCCCGGAATGAGCAGTTCTTC. It yields the protein CASSPGSGGARNEQFF.

The V call is TRBV21-1, the J call TRBJ1-2; the D call in the table, TRBD1, was not verified against the DNA. TRBV21-1 is noted as a pseudogene. CDR3 length equals 13 residues. CDR3 residues: CASSKGRGSGYTF. In DNA, the CDR3 is TGTGCCAGCAGCAAAGGTAGGGGTTCTGGCTACACCTTC.

The gene calls are TRBV5-4 and TRBJ2-3, with 10 bases aligning to TRBD2. V dropped 3 bases and J dropped 2; count of bases not matched to a gene: 6. The CDR3 is made up of 16 amino acids. From germline, CDR1 is SGHNT and CDR2 YYREEE (reference sequence). The CDR3 loop reads CASSSSGGAVTDTQYF. The CDR3, as DNA: TGTGCCAGCAGCTCCAGCGGGGGGGCAGTCACAGATACGCAGTATTTT.

The chain is built from TRBV24-1 and TRBJ2-3; D possibly corresponds to TRBD2 (5 bases). The V gene's germline CDR1 is KGHDR and CDR2 SFDVKD. The CDR3 has 13 residues. V was pared by 7 bases and J by 6 bases, with 13 bases between. CDR3 residues: CATRGLRGDTQYF. The CDR3, as DNA: TGTGCCACCAGGGGTCTGAGAGGGGATACGCAGTATTTT.

The chain couples TRBV10-1 to TRBJ1-5; D not resolved. Germline CDR1 WNHNN, CDR2 SYGVQD (reference sequence). This CDR3 region has 11 residues. Trimming stripped 6 bases from V and 4 bases from J, with 4 bases between. Written as DNA, the CDR3 is TGCGCCAGCAGGACTAATCAGCCCCAGCATTTT. Protein: CASRTNQPQHF.

The rearrangement joins TRBV19 to TRBJ1-2; maybe TRBD1 (5 bases). CDR3 length equals 14 residues. Germline loops: CDR1 LNHDA, CDR2 SQIVND (reference sequence). With 3 bases removed from V and 4 bases from J, the gap between germline ends came to 12 bases. The CDR3 coding sequence is TGTGCCAGTAGTATGGGGCAGGAATTCTATGGCTACACCTTC. Translating gives CASSMGQEFYGYTF.

A single count supports this clone. The CDR3 loop reads CASSPPWENEQFF. In nucleotides, the CDR3 is TGTGCCAGCAGCCCTCCCTGGGAGAATGAGCAGTTCTTC. The rearrangement joins TRBV3-1 (or the pseudogene TRBV3-2) to TRBJ2-1, with D maybe TRBD2 (5 bases). Germline V gene lookup returns CDR1 LGHDT and CDR2 YNNKEL (reference sequence). The CDR3 totals 13 residues. V lost 4 bases and J lost 7, with 11 bases in between.

The J gene is TRBJ2-2, the V gene TRBV10-3, with 8 bases that match TRBD1. The CDR3 is 14 amino acids. Germline V gives CDR1 ENHRY, CDR2 SYGVKD. Unmatched junction bases numbered 7, after V lost 10 bases and J lost 3 bases. The CDR3 region is CATGDRRDTGELFF. Here the CDR3 DNA reads TGTGCCACAGGGGACAGGAGGGACACCGGGGAGCTGTTTTTT.

DNA of the CDR3: TGTGCCAGCAGCTTAACCAGGGAAAGCGCTAGCACAGATACGCAGTATTTT. Translating it yields CASSLTRESASTDTQYF. This chain joins TRBV13 and TRBJ2-3, with D perhaps TRBD1 (5 bases). The germline V gene has CDR1 PRHDT and CDR2 FYEKMQ (reference sequence). This CDR3 is 17 amino acids long. V was cut by 2 bases and J by 0 bases, with 15 bases left in between.

This chain links TRBV5-1 with TRBJ2-3; 10 bases are shared with TRBD2. Losses at the gene ends were 8 bases for V and 1 base for J; bases not matched to a gene: 7. From germline, CDR1 is SGHRS and CDR2 YFSETQ. CDR3 size: 15 residues. The CDR3 sequence: CASRPGTSGTDTQYF. The DNA for the CDR3 is TGCGCCAGTCGACCCGGGACTAGCGGCACAGATACGCAGTATTTT.

The V gene is TRBV11-2, the J gene TRBJ2-7; D is perhaps TRBD1 or TRBD2 (7 bases each). The V end lost 4 bases, the J end lost 3 bases, and 13 bases lay between the germline ends. Germline loops: CDR1 SGHAT, CDR2 FQNNGV. The CDR3 is 14 amino acids. The CDR3 nucleotides are TGTGCCAGCAGCTCAGACAGGGAGGGCTACGAGCAGTACTTC. Protein: CASSSDREGYEQYF.

The CDR3, as DNA: TGTGCCAGCAGCCAAGTTCCCGAGATCAATGAGCAGTTCTTC. Amino acids: CASSQVPEINEQFF. The gene calls are TRBV3-1 (or the pseudogene TRBV3-2) and TRBJ2-1; D remains unclear. The germline V gene has CDR1 LGHDT and CDR2 YNNKEL (reference sequence). The CDR3 extends over 14 amino acids. V was trimmed by 1 base and J by 6 bases, leaving 10 bases between them.